This is a list of T cell receptor beta chains from one sample in a study of blood T cell repertoires in COVID-19. The table came from immunoSEQ multiplex PCR; TCRdb's copy has only in-frame clones and leaves some out. This sample has 490,000 or so clones; roughly 88% occur once, and the top ten carry 1.8%. Sample: PBMCs or T cells enriched from blood (not recorded which). These receptors all come from a woman between 40 and 50 years old who had recovered from COVID-19. CDR3s include the opening cysteine and the closing phenylalanine or tryptophan. A D gene is named only where the DNA matches it firmly. A row's size may be missing; if present it is once, few, many or a size class.

J: TRBJ1-2; V: TRBV19; size: once; D: .; DNA: TGTGCCAGTAGTATTGTGGTCAGGGTGGGCGGCTACACCTTC; CDR3: CASSIVVRVGGYTF
J: TRBJ2-7; V: TRBV10-3; size: .; D: TRBD1; DNA: TGTGCCATCGGAGACTTAGACAGGGGCTACGAGCAGTACTTC; CDR3: CAIGDLDRGYEQYF
J: TRBJ1-1; V: TRBV7-9; size: .; D: TRBD1; DNA: TGTGCCAGCAGCTTTACAGGGGCGGGCACTGAAGCTTTCTTT; CDR3: CASSFTGAGTEAFF
J: TRBJ1-1; V: TRBV10-3; size: .; D: .; DNA: TGTGCCATCAGTATGGGGGCTCTGAACACTGAAGCTTTCTTT; CDR3: CAISMGALNTEAFF
J: TRBJ1-3; V: TRBV7-2; size: .; D: .; DNA: TGTGCCAGCAGCTATGGACAGCCCTCTGGAAACACCATATATTTT; CDR3: CASSYGQPSGNTIYF
J: TRBJ1-5; V: TRBV2; size: .; D: TRBD1; DNA: TGTGCCAGCAGAGAAACCGGGACAGGGGCTCGTCAGCCCCAGCATTTT; CDR3: CASRETGTGARQPQHF
J: TRBJ1-2; V: TRBV6-5; size: .; D: TRBD1; DNA: TGTGCCAGCACCACCCGCAGGGGGCTTTATGGCTACACCTTC; CDR3: CASTTRRGLYGYTF
J: TRBJ1-5; V: TRBV19; size: .; D: TRBD1; DNA: TGTGCCAGTAGTTCCTGGACAGGGGTCATTAATCAGCCCCAGCATTTT; CDR3: CASSSWTGVINQPQHF
J: TRBJ2-1; V: TRBV7-8; size: .; D: .; DNA: TGTGCCAGCAGCTTAGCTCGACTCCCAGACTCCTACAATGAGCAGTTCTTC; CDR3: CASSLARLPDSYNEQFF
J: TRBJ2-7; V: TRBV19; size: .; D: .; DNA: TGTGCCAGTAGTTCGCAGTACGAGCAGTACTTC; CDR3: CASSSQYEQYF
J: TRBJ1-2; V: TRBV14; size: .; D: TRBD1; DNA: TGTGCCAGCAGCCGAGAGACAGGGGATGGCTACACCTTC; CDR3: CASSRETGDGYTF
J: TRBJ2-5; V: TRBV30; size: .; D: .; DNA: TGTGCCTGGAGTCGGGGAGCCGGCGAGACCCAGTACTTC; CDR3: CAWSRGAGETQYF
J: TRBJ1-1; V: TRBV5-1; size: .; D: .; DNA: TGCGCCAGCAGCTTGGGCGGGGAGATGAACACTGAAGCTTTCTTT; CDR3: CASSLGGEMNTEAFF
J: TRBJ1-2; V: TRBV5-1; size: .; D: .; DNA: TGCGCCAGCAGCTCGACAGCGCTCAACTATGGCTACACCTTC; CDR3: CASSSTALNYGYTF
J: TRBJ2-5; V: TRBV19; size: once; D: TRBD2; DNA: TGTGCCAGTAGTATCGGCCTAGCGGGAGGGCTTGAGACCCAGTACTTC; CDR3: CASSIGLAGGLETQYF
J: TRBJ2-1; V: TRBV6-6; size: .; D: .; DNA: TGTGCCAGCAGTTACTTGGAGAATGAGCAGTTCTTC; CDR3: CASSYLENEQFF
J: TRBJ2-6; V: TRBV24-1; size: .; D: .; DNA: TGTGCCACCAGTCCGGGGTTCGGGGCCAACGTCCTGACTTTC; CDR3: CATSPGFGANVLTF
J: TRBJ2-2; V: TRBV27; size: few; D: TRBD2; DNA: TGTGCCAGCAGTTCAACTAGCGTAACCGGGGAGCTGTTTTTT; CDR3: CASSSTSVTGELFF
J: TRBJ1-1; V: TRBV10-1; size: .; D: .; DNA: TGCGCCAGCAGTGAGTACAATAGTCTGGACAGCATGAACACTGAAGCTTTCTTT; CDR3: CASSEYNSLDSMNTEAFF
J: TRBJ1-2; V: TRBV9; size: .; D: TRBD1; DNA: TGTGCCAGCAGCGCCAACCTCATTCAGACAGGGATCGACTATGGCTACACCTTC; CDR3: CASSANLIQTGIDYGYTF
J: TRBJ1-2; V: TRBV6-5; size: .; D: .; DNA: TGTGCCAGCAGTTACGATAGGGGGGGCTACACCTTC; CDR3: CASSYDRGGYTF
J: TRBJ2-3; V: TRBV28; size: .; D: TRBD2; DNA: TGTGCCAGCAGTTTAGGGTTAGCGGGACCAGCCACAGATACGCAGTATTTT; CDR3: CASSLGLAGPATDTQYF
J: TRBJ1-2; V: TRBV7-9; size: .; D: .; DNA: TGTGCCAGCAGCTTAGGGGGCCCGCCCCAGGGTGGCTACACCTTC; CDR3: CASSLGGPPQGGYTF
J: TRBJ2-7; V: TRBV7-9; size: .; D: .; DNA: TGTGCCAGCAGCTCGGGGGAGGGGGACCTTTACGAGCAGTACTTC; CDR3: CASSSGEGDLYEQYF
J: TRBJ2-7; V: TRBV14; size: once; D: TRBD1; DNA: TGTGCCAGCAGCCAACAAACAGGTACAGGGGGTGAAGAGCAGTACTTC; CDR3: CASSQQTGTGGEEQYF
J: TRBJ1-1; V: TRBV7-6; size: .; D: TRBD1; DNA: TGTGCCAGCAGCGAACGATGGACAGGGGGCATGAACACTGAAGCTTTCTTT; CDR3: CASSERWTGGMNTEAFF
J: TRBJ2-1; V: TRBV24-1; size: .; D: .; DNA: TGTGCCACCCGCCAGGGTGGTGAGCAGTTCTTC; CDR3: CATRQGGEQFF
J: TRBJ1-1; V: TRBV7-2; size: .; D: .; DNA: TGTGCCAGCAGCTTAGCGGTGGGGAGGAACACTGAAGCTTTCTTT; CDR3: CASSLAVGRNTEAFF
J: TRBJ2-7; V: TRBV9; size: .; D: .; DNA: TGTGCCAGCAGCGTAGGACCGGGGTCCTCCTACGAGCAGTACTTC; CDR3: CASSVGPGSSYEQYF
J: TRBJ1-1; V: TRBV6-5; size: .; D: TRBD1; DNA: TGTGCCAGCAGGGGGCTTGGACAGGGTTTGGCTGAAGCTTTCTTT; CDR3: CASRGLGQGLAEAFF
J: TRBJ1-2; V: TRBV18; size: .; D: .; DNA: TGTGCCAGCTCAGTAGGGGCTACTAACTATGGCTACACCTTC; CDR3: CASSVGATNYGYTF
J: TRBJ1-5; V: TRBV7-8; size: few; D: .; DNA: TGTGCCAGCAGCCATAGGGGTGTTCGGGGGGATCAGCCCCAGCATTTT; CDR3: CASSHRGVRGDQPQHF
J: TRBJ2-7; V: TRBV19; size: .; D: TRBD1; DNA: TGTGCCAGTACGGGACAGGGGACGGGAGAGCAGTACTTC; CDR3: CASTGQGTGEQYF
J: TRBJ1-6; V: TRBV5-1; size: .; D: TRBD1; DNA: TGCGCCAGCAGCTTGGGGTATGTCAGGGGGCTTTCACCCCTCCACTTT; CDR3: CASSLGYVRGLSPLHF
J: TRBJ2-3; V: TRBV15; size: .; D: .; DNA: TGTGCCACCAGCATCCCCGGGCCACCTCCGGGGGATACGCAGTATTTT; CDR3: CATSIPGPPPGDTQYF
J: TRBJ1-1; V: TRBV12-3/TRBV12-4; size: .; D: TRBD1; DNA: TGTGCCAGCAGTTTGGGACAGGGCCCTGAAGCTTTCTTT; CDR3: CASSLGQGPEAFF
J: TRBJ2-1; V: TRBV7-2; size: .; D: TRBD1; DNA: TGTGCCAGCAGCTTCACAGGGGGGACCTACAATGAGCAGTTCTTC; CDR3: CASSFTGGTYNEQFF
J: TRBJ1-5; V: TRBV7-9; size: .; D: .; DNA: TGTGCCAGCAGCCCGAAGGGGGATCGGCAGCCCCAGCATTTT; CDR3: CASSPKGDRQPQHF
J: TRBJ1-2; V: TRBV6-5; size: .; D: .; DNA: TGTGCCAGCAGTCCGCTCGACAGCTTCTATGGCTACACCTTC; CDR3: CASSPLDSFYGYTF
J: TRBJ2-7; V: TRBV18; size: .; D: .; DNA: TGTGCCAGCTCACCGGATAGCGGCTACGAGCAGTACTTC; CDR3: CASSPDSGYEQYF
J: TRBJ2-7; V: TRBV27; size: .; D: .; DNA: TGTGCCAGCAGTTTAAAGATGATAGGGGGTTACTCCTACGAGCAGTACTTC; CDR3: CASSLKMIGGYSYEQYF
J: TRBJ2-2; V: TRBV27; size: .; D: TRBD1; DNA: TGTGCCAGCAGTTTAGGGACAGGGAACCCTGGGAGCGGGGAGCTGTTTTTT; CDR3: CASSLGTGNPGSGELFF
J: TRBJ2-7; V: TRBV11-3; size: .; D: TRBD1; DNA: TGTGCCAGCAGCCAGCGACAGGGGGGGGAGCAGTACTTC; CDR3: CASSQRQGGEQYF
J: TRBJ1-1; V: TRBV6-6; size: once; D: .; DNA: TGTGCCAGCAGTCTGCGGAGGACGAACACAGGGAGCACTGAAGCTTTCTTT; CDR3: CASSLRRTNTGSTEAFF
J: TRBJ2-7; V: TRBV7-2; size: .; D: TRBD2; DNA: TGTGCCAGCAGCTTTACTAGCGGGAGTCGGGTCGAGCAGTACTTC; CDR3: CASSFTSGSRVEQYF
J: TRBJ2-5; V: TRBV7-8; size: .; D: .; DNA: TGTGCCAGCAGCCCGATAAAGGGGGAGGGCCCTCAAGAGACCCAGTACTTC; CDR3: CASSPIKGEGPQETQYF
J: TRBJ1-1; V: TRBV4-3; size: .; D: .; DNA: TGCGCCAGCAGCCAAGTGGACACGGGAGGGGCTTTCTTT; CDR3: CASSQVDTGGAFF
J: TRBJ1-1; V: TRBV6-5; size: .; D: TRBD1; DNA: TGTGCCAGCGTAATGGACAGGGGCACTGAAGCTTTCTTT; CDR3: CASVMDRGTEAFF
J: TRBJ1-1; V: TRBV4-3; size: .; D: .; DNA: TGCGCCAGCAGCCAAGAGGTCCCGCCTACGCACACTGAAGCTTTCTTT; CDR3: CASSQEVPPTHTEAFF
J: TRBJ2-1; V: TRBV11-2; size: .; D: .; DNA: TGTGCCAGCAGTAACCAGGGGAGCTCCTACAATGAGCAGTTCTTC; CDR3: CASSNQGSSYNEQFF
J: TRBJ2-2; V: TRBV27; size: .; D: TRBD1; DNA: TGTGCCAGCAGAGGGACAGGGTATTTCCACACCGGGGAGCTGTTTTTT; CDR3: CASRGTGYFHTGELFF
J: TRBJ2-1; V: TRBV4-1; size: .; D: .; DNA: TGCGCCAGCAGCCAAGTGGTCAGCGGCTCCTACAATGAGCAGTTCTTC; CDR3: CASSQVVSGSYNEQFF
J: TRBJ1-5; V: TRBV19; size: once; D: .; DNA: TGTGCCAGTAGTATAGGAGGCGGAGGGGAGAATCAGCCCCAGCATTTT; CDR3: CASSIGGGGENQPQHF